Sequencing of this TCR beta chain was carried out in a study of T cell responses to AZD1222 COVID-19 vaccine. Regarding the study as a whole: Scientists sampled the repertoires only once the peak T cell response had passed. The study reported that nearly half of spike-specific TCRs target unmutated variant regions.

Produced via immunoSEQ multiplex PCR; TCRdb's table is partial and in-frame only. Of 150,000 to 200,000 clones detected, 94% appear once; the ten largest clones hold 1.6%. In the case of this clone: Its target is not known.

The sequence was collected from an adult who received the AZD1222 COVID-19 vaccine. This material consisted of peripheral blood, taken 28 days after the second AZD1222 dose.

CDR3 nucleotide sequence: TGTGCCAGCAGTAAAACGGGCGCCGGGACTGAAGCTTTCTTT. This encodes CASSKTGAGTEAFF. The chain couples TRBV6-6 to TRBJ1-1; no definite D call. V was shortened by 5 bases and J by 5 bases, with 15 bases between the two germline ends. CDR3 length: 14 residues. The germline V gene encodes CDR1 MNHNY and CDR2 SVGAGI (reference sequence).